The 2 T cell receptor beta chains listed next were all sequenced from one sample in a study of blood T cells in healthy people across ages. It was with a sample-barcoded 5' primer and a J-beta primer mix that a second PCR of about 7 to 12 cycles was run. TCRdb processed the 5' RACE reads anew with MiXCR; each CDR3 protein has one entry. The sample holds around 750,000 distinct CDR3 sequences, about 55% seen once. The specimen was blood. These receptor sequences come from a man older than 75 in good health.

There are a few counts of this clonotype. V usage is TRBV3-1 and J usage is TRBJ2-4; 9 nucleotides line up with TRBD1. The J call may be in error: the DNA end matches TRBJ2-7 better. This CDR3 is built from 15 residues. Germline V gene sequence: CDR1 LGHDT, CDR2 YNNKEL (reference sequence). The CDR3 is CASSLFLGQGNEQYF. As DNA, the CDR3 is TGTGCCAGCAGCCTCTTTCTGGGACAGGGCAACGAGCAGTACTTC.

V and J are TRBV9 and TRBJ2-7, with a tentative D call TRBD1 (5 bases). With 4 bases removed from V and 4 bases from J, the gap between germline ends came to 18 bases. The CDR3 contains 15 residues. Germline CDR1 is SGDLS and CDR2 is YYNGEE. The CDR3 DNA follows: TGTGCCAGCAGCCTAACCCCGGACACCCGATACGAGCAGTACTTC. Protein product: CASSLTPDTRYEQYF.